This TCR beta chain was sequenced in a study of OX40 agonist ivuxolimab in advanced cancers. Study results and limitations: Those patients achieving a partial response at 0.1-3.0 mg/kg showed among the lowest clonal expansion. Within 6 weeks, CD4+ and CD8+ blood T cells expanded clonally at 0.1 to 3.0 mg/kg.

With 8 bases removed from V and 6 bases from J, the gap between germline ends came to 20 bases. The CDR3 loop spans 14 amino acids. Germline-derived CDR1 and CDR2 are SQVTM and ANQGSEA. Patients who had autoimmune disease history or got systemic immunosuppression were left out. Repertoires were generated with immunoSEQ multiplex PCR, while TCRdb's copy carries only in-frame clones and drops some. The sample shows 60,000 to 70,000 clones, 82% of them seen only once. A word on this clone: No antigen is known for it.

Sequencing was performed on CD4+ or CD8+ T cells sorted from blood, taken in a trial of the OX40 agonist ivuxolimab. The gene calls are TRBV29-1 and TRBJ1-5, with unresolved D. The TCR sequence derives from an adult with an advanced solid tumor such as melanoma, head and neck, liver or kidney cancer. The CDR3: CSPNGAQCGQPQHF. The CDR3 bases are TGCAGCCCAAACGGCGCGCAGTGCGGTCAGCCCCAGCATTTT.